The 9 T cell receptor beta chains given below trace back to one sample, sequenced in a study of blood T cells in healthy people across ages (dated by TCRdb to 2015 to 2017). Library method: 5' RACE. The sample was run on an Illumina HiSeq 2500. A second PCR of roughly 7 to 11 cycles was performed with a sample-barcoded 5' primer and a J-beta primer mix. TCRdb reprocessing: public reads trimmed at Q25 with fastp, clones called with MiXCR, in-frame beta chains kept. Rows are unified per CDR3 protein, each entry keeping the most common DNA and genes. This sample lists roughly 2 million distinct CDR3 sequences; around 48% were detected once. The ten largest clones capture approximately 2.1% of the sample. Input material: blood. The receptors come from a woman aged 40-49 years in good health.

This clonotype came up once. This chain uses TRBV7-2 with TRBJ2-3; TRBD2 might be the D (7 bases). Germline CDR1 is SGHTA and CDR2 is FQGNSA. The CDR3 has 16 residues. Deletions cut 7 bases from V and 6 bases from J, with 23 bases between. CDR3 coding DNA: TGTGCCAGCACCAAGAGGGGGGGCAACGCACGCGATACGCAGTATTTT. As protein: CASTKRGGNARDTQYF.

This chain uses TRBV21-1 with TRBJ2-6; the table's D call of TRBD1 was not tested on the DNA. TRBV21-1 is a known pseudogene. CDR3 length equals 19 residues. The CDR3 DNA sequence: TGTGCCAGCAGAAATTCCCGGGACAGGGGCATTGAAGTGGCCAACGTCCCGACTTTC. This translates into CASRNSRDRGIEVANVPTF.

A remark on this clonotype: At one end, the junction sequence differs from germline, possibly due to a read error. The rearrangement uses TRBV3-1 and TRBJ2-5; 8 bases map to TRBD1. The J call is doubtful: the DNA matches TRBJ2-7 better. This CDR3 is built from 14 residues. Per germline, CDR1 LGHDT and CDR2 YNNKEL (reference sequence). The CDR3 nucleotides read TGTGCCAGCAGCGAAGACAGGGGAATAGGCGAGCAGTACTTC. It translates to CASSEDRGIGEQYF.

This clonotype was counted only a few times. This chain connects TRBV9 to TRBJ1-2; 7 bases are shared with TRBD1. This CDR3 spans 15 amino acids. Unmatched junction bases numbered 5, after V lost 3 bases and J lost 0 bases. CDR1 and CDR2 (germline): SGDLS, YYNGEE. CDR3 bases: TGTGCCAGCAGCGCCTCACAGGGGACTAACTATGGCTACACCTTC. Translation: CASSASQGTNYGYTF.

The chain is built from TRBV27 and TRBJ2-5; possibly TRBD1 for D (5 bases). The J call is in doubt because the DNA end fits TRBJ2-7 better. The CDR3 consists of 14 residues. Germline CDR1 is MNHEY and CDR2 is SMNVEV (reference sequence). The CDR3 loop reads CASSKQVSRYEQYF. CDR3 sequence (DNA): TGTGCCAGCAGTAAACAGGTCTCCCGCTACGAGCAGTACTTC.

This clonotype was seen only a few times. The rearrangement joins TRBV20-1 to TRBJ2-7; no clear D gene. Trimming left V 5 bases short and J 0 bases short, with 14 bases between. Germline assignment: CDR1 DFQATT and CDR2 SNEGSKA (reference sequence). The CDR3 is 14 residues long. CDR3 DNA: TGCAGTGCTCCCCACCCAGGTACCTCCTACGAGCAGTACTTC. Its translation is CSAPHPGTSYEQYF.

The CDR3 reads CSVNTASIQYF. Here the CDR3 DNA reads TGCAGCGTTAATACGGCAAGCATTCAGTACTTC. The rearrangement links TRBV29-1 to TRBJ2-4; D is undetermined. This CDR3 has 11 residues. The germline V and J ends were trimmed by 5 bases and 9 bases, with 11 bases remaining between them. Per the germline V gene, CDR1 is SQVTM and CDR2 is ANQGSEA.

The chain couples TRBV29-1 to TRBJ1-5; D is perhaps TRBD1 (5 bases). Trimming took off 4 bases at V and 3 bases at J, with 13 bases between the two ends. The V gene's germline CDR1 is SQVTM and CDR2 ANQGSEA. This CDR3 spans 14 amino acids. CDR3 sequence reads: CSVGGPGVNQPQHF. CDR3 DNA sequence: TGCAGCGTTGGGGGCCCCGGGGTCAATCAGCCCCAGCATTTT.

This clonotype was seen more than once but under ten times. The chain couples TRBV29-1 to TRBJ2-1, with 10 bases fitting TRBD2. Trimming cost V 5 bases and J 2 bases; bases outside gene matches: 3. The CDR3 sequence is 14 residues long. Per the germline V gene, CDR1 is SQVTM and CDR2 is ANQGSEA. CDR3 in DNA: TGCAGCGTTTCCCTAGCGGGGGCCTACAATGAGCAGTTCTTC. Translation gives CSVSLAGAYNEQFF.